The following is a T cell receptor beta chain sequence with its context. Its cognate antigen is unknown. The entry originates in a study of cytomegalovirus exposure and HLA in healthy donors. About the research overall: Per a later analysis, the roughly 670 first-cohort and over 90 validation repertoires shared one platform.

Libraries were prepared by immunoSEQ multiplex PCR; TCRdb keeps only in-frame clonotypes and omits some of them. The table lists under 250,000 clones, less than 85% of them singletons, with roughly 5.5% in the top ten. Points from the study as a whole: High specificity and sensitivity for cytomegalovirus status were reported for the classifier. Most TCRs appeared rarely, but some public TCRs recurred in many donors. In vitro assays verified that a few CMV-associated chains recognized CMV antigens specifically.

What was sequenced was PBMCs. The receptor was derived from a woman in her late teens or twenties in good health and CMV-seronegative.

The CDR3 protein is CAWSVSSSSNQPQHF. CDR3 DNA sequence: TGTGCCTGGAGTGTAAGTTCCAGCAGCAATCAGCCCCAGCATTTT. The gene calls are TRBV30 and TRBJ1-5; D uncertain. The CDR3 contains 15 residues. Germline values: CDR1 GTSNPN, CDR2 SVGIG (reference sequence). V lost 0 bases and J lost 1, with 10 bases in between.